This T cell receptor (beta chain) was profiled in a study of CD8 T cells in Susac syndrome. Random-hexamer reverse transcription was applied to about 0.5 to 1 ug RNA. Amplification of TCR beta CDR3 used immunoSEQ multiplex PCR across 54 Vbeta and 13 Jbeta. TCRdb re-called the immunoSEQ multiplex PCR reads through MiXCR, storing one row per CDR3 protein. The sample has 95,000 to 150,000 distinct CDR3 sequences; 90% to 95% are singletons. Sequencing of TCR beta was undertaken in CD8+ and CD4+ T cells derived from blood. Bulk CD8+ and CD4+ cells came from magnetic negative isolation; CD8+ TEMRA by FACS. The CDR3 totals 15 residues. In germline, CDR1 is SNHLY, CDR2 FYNNEI. Germline trimming cut 6 bases from V and 8 bases from J; bases unmatched to any gene: 13.

This receptor was identified in a human donor with multiple sclerosis. The sequencing input was CD8+ T cells from PBMCs. The V gene is TRBV2, the J gene TRBJ2-1; 7 bases agree with TRBD2. The CDR3 region is CASRGGLVGWDEQFF. CDR3 in DNA: TGTGCCAGCAGGGGCGGACTAGTGGGTTGGGATGAGCAGTTCTTC.